This TCR beta chain was observed in a study of blood T cell repertoires in COVID-19. Study at large: Acute-phase and convalescent COVID-19 samples originated in the United States, Italy and Spain. Sources were T cells, B-cell-depleted T cells, or PBMCs; the material itself was cDNA or gDNA.

Original data processing: Using reference gene primer amplification, nucleated cell counts were estimated. Clones were sequenced by immunoSEQ multiplex PCR, and TCRdb holds only the in-frame ones, with some missing. The D gene and trimming were derived from the DNA, and the V and J assignments and clone size from that table. The sample lists a few hundred thousand clones; around 85% were seen once. This CDR3 comprises 13 residues. Germline V gives CDR1 SGHAT, CDR2 FQNNGV. The germline V and J ends were trimmed by 10 bases and 0 bases, with 12 bases remaining between them. The clonotype comes from a human donor in a cohort sampled during active COVID-19. Sequencing used peripheral blood. This chain connects TRBV11-2 to TRBJ1-1; D unresolved. The CDR3 reads CATGEGLNTEAFF. The DNA of the CDR3 is TGTGCCACCGGAGAGGGCTTGAACACTGAAGCTTTCTTT.